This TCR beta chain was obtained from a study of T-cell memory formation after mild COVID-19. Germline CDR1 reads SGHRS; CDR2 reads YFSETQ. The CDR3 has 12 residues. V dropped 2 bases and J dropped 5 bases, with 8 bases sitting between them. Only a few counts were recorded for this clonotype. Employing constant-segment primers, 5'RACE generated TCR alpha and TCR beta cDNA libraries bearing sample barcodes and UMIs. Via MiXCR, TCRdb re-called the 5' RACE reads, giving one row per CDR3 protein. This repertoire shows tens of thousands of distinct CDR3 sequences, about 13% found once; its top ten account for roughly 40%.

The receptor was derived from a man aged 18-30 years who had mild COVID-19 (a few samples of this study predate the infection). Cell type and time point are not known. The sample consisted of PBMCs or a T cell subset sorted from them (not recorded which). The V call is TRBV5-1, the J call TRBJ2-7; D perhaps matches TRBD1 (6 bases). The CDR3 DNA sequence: TGCGCCAGCAGCTTAGGACAGAACGAGCAGTACTTC. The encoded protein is CASSLGQNEQYF.